This TCR beta chain was identified in a study of beta chain features in type 1 diabetes. Study outcomes and limitations: In every one of the four CD4+ subsets, TCRB CDR3s were moderately but significantly shorter in Type 1 diabetes patients.

All of the isolated RNA was reverse transcribed, so expressed TCRB transcripts were sequenced. Generated by immunoSEQ multiplex PCR, the TCRdb table keeps only in-frame clones and is missing some. The sample holds around 690,000 clones, roughly 12% seen once. Points on this clone: Antigen: not known.

On average, the one heparinised blood draw given by each donor was approximately 100 mL. The germline V and J ends were trimmed by 6 bases and 8 bases, with 14 bases remaining between them. CDR3 size: 14 residues. The V gene's germline CDR1 is MNHEY and CDR2 SVGAGI. The sequencing sample was made of naive CD4+ T cells from blood. The sequence came from a man aged 25 to 40 with type 1 diabetes. This sequence joins TRBV6-5 and TRBJ1-6; a possible D gene is TRBD1 (5 bases). CDR3 in DNA: TGTGCCAGCAGCCGACAGTATACGGATTCACCCCTCCACTTT. Protein: CASSRQYTDSPLHF.